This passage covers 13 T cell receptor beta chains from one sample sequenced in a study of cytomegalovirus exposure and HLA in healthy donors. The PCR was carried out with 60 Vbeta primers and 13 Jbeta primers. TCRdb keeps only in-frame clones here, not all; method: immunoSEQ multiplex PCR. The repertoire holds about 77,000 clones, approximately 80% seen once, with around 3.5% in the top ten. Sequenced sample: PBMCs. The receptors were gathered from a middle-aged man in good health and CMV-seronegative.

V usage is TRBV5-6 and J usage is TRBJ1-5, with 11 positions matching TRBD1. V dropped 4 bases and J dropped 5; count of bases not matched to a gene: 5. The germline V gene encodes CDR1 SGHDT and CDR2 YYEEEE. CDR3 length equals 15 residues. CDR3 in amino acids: CASSRGQGAYQPQHF. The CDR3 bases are TGTGCCAGCAGCCGAGGACAGGGGGCCTATCAGCCCCAGCATTTT.

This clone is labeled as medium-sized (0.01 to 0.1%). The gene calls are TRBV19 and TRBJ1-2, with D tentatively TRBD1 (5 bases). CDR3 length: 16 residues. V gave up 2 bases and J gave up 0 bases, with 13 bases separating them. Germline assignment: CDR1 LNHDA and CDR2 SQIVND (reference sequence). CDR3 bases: TGTGCCAGTAGTATAATTACAGGATTAGCTAACTATGGCTACACCTTC. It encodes CASSIITGLANYGYTF. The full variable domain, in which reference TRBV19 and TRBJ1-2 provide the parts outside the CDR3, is DGGITQSPKYLFRKEGQNVTLSCEQNLNHDAMYWYRQDPGQGLRLIYYSQIVNDFQKGDIAEGYSVSREKKESFPLTVTSAQKNPTAFYLCASSIITGLANYGYTFGSGTRLTVV.

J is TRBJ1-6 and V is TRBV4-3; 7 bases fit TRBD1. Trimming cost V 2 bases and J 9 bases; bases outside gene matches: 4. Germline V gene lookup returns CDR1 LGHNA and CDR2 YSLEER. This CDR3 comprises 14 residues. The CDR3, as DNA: TGCGCCAGCAGCCAACAGGGGGTTCCTTCACCCCTCCACTTT. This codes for CASSQQGVPSPLHF.

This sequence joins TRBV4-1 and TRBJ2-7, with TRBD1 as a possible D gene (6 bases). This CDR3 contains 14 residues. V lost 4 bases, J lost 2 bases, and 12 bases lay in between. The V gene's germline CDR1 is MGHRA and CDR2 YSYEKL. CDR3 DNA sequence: TGCGCCAGCAGCCCCCGGGACACCACCTACGAGCAGTACTTC. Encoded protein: CASSPRDTTYEQYF.

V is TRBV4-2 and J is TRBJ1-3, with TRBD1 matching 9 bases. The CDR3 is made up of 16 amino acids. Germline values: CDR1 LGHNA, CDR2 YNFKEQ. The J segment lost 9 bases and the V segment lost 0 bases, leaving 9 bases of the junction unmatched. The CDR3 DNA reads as TGTGCCAGCAGCCAAGATTGGAACAGGGGGCATAGCACCATATATTTT. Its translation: CASSQDWNRGHSTIYF.

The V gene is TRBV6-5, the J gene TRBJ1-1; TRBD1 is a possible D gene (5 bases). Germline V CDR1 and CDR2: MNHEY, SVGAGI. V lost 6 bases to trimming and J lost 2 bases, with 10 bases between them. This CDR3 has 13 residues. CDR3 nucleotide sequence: TGTGCCAGCAGACTCGGACACAACACTGAAGCTTTCTTT. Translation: CASRLGHNTEAFF.

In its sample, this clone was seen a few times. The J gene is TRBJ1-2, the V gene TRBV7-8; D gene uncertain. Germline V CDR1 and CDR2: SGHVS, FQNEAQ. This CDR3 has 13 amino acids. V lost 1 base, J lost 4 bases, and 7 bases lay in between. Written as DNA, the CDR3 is TGTGCCAGCAGCTTAGTGGAGCGCTATGGCTACACCTTC. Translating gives CASSLVERYGYTF.

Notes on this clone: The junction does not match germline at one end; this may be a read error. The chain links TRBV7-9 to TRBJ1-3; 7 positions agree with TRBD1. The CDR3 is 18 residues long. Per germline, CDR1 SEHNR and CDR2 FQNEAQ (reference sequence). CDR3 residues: CSSSLEGDRLTAGNTIYF. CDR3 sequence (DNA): TGTTCCAGCAGCTTAGAAGGGGACAGATTAACGGCTGGAAACACCATATATTTT.

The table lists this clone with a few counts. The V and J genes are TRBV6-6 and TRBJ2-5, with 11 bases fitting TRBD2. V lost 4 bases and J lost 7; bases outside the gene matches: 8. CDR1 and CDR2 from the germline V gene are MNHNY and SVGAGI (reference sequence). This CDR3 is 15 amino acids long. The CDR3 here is CASSWGSGGDTTQYF. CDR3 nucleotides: TGTGCCAGCAGTTGGGGTAGCGGGGGGGATACGACCCAGTACTTC.

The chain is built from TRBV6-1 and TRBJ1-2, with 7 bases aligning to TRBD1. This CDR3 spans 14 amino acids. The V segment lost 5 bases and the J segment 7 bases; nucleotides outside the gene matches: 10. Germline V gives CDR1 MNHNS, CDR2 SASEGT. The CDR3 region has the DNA TGTGCCAGCAGTCCCCGGGAGGGGGCACTTGGCTACACCTTC. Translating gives CASSPREGALGYTF.

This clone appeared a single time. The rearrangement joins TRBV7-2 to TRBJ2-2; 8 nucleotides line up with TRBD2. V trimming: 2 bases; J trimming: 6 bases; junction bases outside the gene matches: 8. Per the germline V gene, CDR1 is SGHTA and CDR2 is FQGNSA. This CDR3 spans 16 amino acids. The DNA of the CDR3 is TGTGCCAGCAGCTTATCGGGCGCGGGGGGCTCCGGGGAGCTGTTTTTT. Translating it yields CASSLSGAGGSGELFF.

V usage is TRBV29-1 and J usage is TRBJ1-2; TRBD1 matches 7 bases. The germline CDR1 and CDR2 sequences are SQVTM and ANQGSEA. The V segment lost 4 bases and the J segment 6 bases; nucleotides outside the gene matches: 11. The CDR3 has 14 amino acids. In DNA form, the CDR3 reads TGCAGCGTTGGGAGTCGCACAGGGGCTGATGGCTACACCTTC. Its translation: CSVGSRTGADGYTF.

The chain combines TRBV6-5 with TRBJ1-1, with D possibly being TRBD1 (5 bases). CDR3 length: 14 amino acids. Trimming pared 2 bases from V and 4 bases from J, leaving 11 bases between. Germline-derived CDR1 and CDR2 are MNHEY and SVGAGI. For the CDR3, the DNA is TGTGCCAGCAGTTACCAAAGCGGGGGCACTGAAGCTTTCTTT. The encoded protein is CASSYQSGGTEAFF.